Shown below are 13 T cell receptor beta chains from a single sample sequenced in a study of blood T cell repertoires in COVID-19. Only in-frame clones appear in the TCRdb table, and some are missing; sequencing was by immunoSEQ multiplex PCR. The sample shows about 200,000 clones, 80% to 90% of them seen only once. The material sequenced was peripheral blood. The receptor set was obtained from a woman aged 40 to 50 with active or convalescent COVID-19.

The chain has TRBV19 and TRBJ2-3; no clear D. Trimming left V 5 bases short and J 3 bases short, with 9 bases between. The germline CDR1 and CDR2 sequences are LNHDA and SQIVND (reference sequence). There are 13 residues in the CDR3. The CDR3 sequence is CASSRQSTDTQYF. The CDR3 DNA sequence: TGTGCCAGTAGTCGCCAGTCGACAGATACGCAGTATTTT. Full variable domain (remainder filled in from reference TRBV19 and TRBJ2-3): DGGITQSPKYLFRKEGQNVTLSCEQNLNHDAMYWYRQDPGQGLRLIYYSQIVNDFQKGDIAEGYSVSREKKESFPLTVTSAQKNPTAFYLCASSRQSTDTQYFGPGTRLTVL.

This sequence joins TRBV19 and TRBJ1-1; D remains unclear. This CDR3 is 12 amino acids long. Germline CDR1 reads LNHDA; CDR2 reads SQIVND (reference sequence). Trimming removed 6 bases at V and 2 bases at J, with 7 bases between. This CDR3 reads CASRTGNTEAFF. The CDR3 nucleotides are TGTGCCAGTAGGACGGGAAACACTGAAGCTTTCTTT.

The rearrangement joins TRBV6-5 to TRBJ2-7; 9 nucleotides align to TRBD1. The CDR3 runs 15 residues. V was pared by 10 bases and J by 2 bases, with 12 bases of the junction left unmatched. Germline V gene lookup returns CDR1 MNHEY and CDR2 SVGAGI. The CDR3 sequence: CAIAIRGQGPYEQYF. CDR3 coding DNA: TGTGCCATCGCGATTAGGGGACAGGGTCCCTACGAGCAGTACTTC.

The chain links TRBV18 to TRBJ1-1; 9 bases fit TRBD1. The CDR3 length is 14 residues. The V segment lost 3 bases and the J segment 5 bases; nucleotides outside the gene matches: 4. Germline V CDR1 and CDR2: KGHSH, LQKENI. CDR3 nucleotides: TGTGCCAGCTCACCCCGGACAGGGGAGACTGAAGCTTTCTTT. It codes for CASSPRTGETEAFF.

CDR3 in DNA: TGTGCCAGTAAGGCCCACGGGAGGTCGGCATCACCCCTCCACTTT. It is translated as CASKAHGRSASPLHF. The chain couples TRBV19 to TRBJ1-6; D is unresolved. This CDR3 is built from 15 residues. V dropped 7 bases and J dropped 10 bases, with 20 bases sitting between them. Germline CDR1 and CDR2: LNHDA and SQIVND (reference sequence).

The rearrangement joins TRBV6-1 to TRBJ2-3; D is uncertain. V gave up 4 bases and J gave up 5 bases, with 7 bases separating them. The CDR3 is made up of 12 amino acids. Germline CDR1 and CDR2: MNHNS and SASEGT. Here the CDR3 DNA reads TGTGCCAGCAGTGTAGCCTTAGATACGCAGTATTTT. Translated: CASSVALDTQYF.

The chain couples TRBV6-2 or TRBV6-3 to TRBJ2-7; D remains ambiguous. Germline V CDR1 and CDR2: MNHEY, SVGEGT. The CDR3 runs 11 residues. With 5 bases removed from V and 3 bases from J, the gap between germline ends came to 5 bases. Written as DNA, the CDR3 is TGTGCCAGCAGTAGACTCTACGAGCAGTACTTC. Its protein product is CASSRLYEQYF.

The V gene is TRBV5-4, the J gene TRBJ2-5, with 10 positions matching TRBD2. Germline assignment: CDR1 SGHNT and CDR2 YYREEE (reference sequence). V was pared by 0 bases and J by 7 bases, with 9 bases of the junction left unmatched. CDR3 size: 16 residues. CDR3: CASSLGSGRSVGTQYF. The DNA of the CDR3 is TGTGCCAGCAGCTTGGGTAGCGGGAGGTCGGTAGGGACCCAGTACTTC. The full variable domain, in which reference TRBV5-4 and TRBJ2-5 provide the parts outside the CDR3, is ETGVTQSPTHLIKTRGQQVTLRCSSQSGHNTVSWYQQALGQGPQFIFQYYREEENGRGNFPPRFSGLQFPNYSSELNVNALELDDSALYLCASSLGSGRSVGTQYFGPGTRLLVL.

This sequence joins TRBV7-2 and TRBJ1-4, with D unclear. Germline V gives CDR1 SGHTA, CDR2 FQGNSA. The CDR3 loop spans 15 amino acids. The V gene lost 2 bases and the J gene lost 8 bases, with 15 bases spanning the gap. CDR3 DNA sequence: TGTGCCAGCAGCTTACCGGGGTTGGCCCGGGAAAAACTGTTTTTT. It is translated as CASSLPGLAREKLFF.

The V call is TRBV7-6, the J call TRBJ2-7; D is perhaps TRBD2 (5 bases). The ends were cut back, 5 bases at V and 3 bases at J, with 14 bases in the middle. CDR1 and CDR2 from the germline V gene are SGHVS and FNYEAQ. The CDR3 runs 14 residues. The CDR3: CASSVSDGNYEQYF. The CDR3 bases are TGTGCCAGCAGCGTAAGTGACGGGAACTACGAGCAGTACTTC. Looking up the rest from reference TRBV7-6 and TRBJ2-7 gives the full variable domain: GAGVSQSPRYKVTKRGQDVALRCDPISGHVSLYWYRQALGQGPEFLTYFNYEAQQDKSGLPNDRFSAERPEGSISTLTIQRTEQRDSAMYRCASSVSDGNYEQYFGPGTRLTVT.

The chain has TRBV5-4 and TRBJ2-7; D is uncertain. The CDR3 contains 13 residues. Germline CDR1 SGHNT, CDR2 YYREEE (reference sequence). Trimming removed 4 bases at V and 4 bases at J, with 12 bases between. This CDR3 is CASSLDGLYEQYF. In DNA form, the CDR3 reads TGTGCCAGCAGCCTGGATGGCCTGTACGAGCAGTACTTC.

The chain joins TRBV19 to TRBJ2-7, with 7 bases aligning to TRBD1. The V segment lost 5 bases and the J segment 0 bases; nucleotides outside the gene matches: 7. CDR1 LNHDA and CDR2 SQIVND come from the germline V gene (reference sequence). The CDR3 totals 15 residues. The CDR3 here is CASSARDSSSYEQYF. CDR3 sequence (DNA): TGTGCCAGTAGTGCCCGGGACAGCAGCTCCTACGAGCAGTACTTC.

In this sample, this clone turned up once. The rearrangement links TRBV24-1 to TRBJ2-5; maybe TRBD1 (6 bases). The ends were cut back, 0 bases at V and 4 bases at J, with 8 bases in the middle. Germline CDR1 KGHDR, CDR2 SFDVKD. The CDR3 extends over 14 amino acids. In DNA form, the CDR3 reads TGTGCCACCAGTGATTTGGCAGGGGCAGAGACCCAGTACTTC. Its translation is CATSDLAGAETQYF.